This T cell receptor beta chain was obtained from a study of control samples from healthy donors and cancer patients. The germline V gene has CDR1 KGHSH and CDR2 LQKENI. The V end was cut by 0 bases, the J end by 0 bases, with 9 bases between. The CDR3 sequence is 16 residues long. Assay used: immunoSEQ multiplex PCR; TCRdb lists only in-frame clones, some missing. The sample lists about 77,000 clones; roughly 92% were seen once. This clone showed up just once. The material sequenced was blood. This chain links TRBV18 with TRBJ1-3; tentative D call: TRBD1 (5 bases). The sequence came from a woman aged 55-70 years in good health. CDR3 DNA: TGTGCCAGCTCACCACCGGGCAGGGTCTCTGGAAACACCATATATTTT. Its translation: CASSPPGRVSGNTIYF.